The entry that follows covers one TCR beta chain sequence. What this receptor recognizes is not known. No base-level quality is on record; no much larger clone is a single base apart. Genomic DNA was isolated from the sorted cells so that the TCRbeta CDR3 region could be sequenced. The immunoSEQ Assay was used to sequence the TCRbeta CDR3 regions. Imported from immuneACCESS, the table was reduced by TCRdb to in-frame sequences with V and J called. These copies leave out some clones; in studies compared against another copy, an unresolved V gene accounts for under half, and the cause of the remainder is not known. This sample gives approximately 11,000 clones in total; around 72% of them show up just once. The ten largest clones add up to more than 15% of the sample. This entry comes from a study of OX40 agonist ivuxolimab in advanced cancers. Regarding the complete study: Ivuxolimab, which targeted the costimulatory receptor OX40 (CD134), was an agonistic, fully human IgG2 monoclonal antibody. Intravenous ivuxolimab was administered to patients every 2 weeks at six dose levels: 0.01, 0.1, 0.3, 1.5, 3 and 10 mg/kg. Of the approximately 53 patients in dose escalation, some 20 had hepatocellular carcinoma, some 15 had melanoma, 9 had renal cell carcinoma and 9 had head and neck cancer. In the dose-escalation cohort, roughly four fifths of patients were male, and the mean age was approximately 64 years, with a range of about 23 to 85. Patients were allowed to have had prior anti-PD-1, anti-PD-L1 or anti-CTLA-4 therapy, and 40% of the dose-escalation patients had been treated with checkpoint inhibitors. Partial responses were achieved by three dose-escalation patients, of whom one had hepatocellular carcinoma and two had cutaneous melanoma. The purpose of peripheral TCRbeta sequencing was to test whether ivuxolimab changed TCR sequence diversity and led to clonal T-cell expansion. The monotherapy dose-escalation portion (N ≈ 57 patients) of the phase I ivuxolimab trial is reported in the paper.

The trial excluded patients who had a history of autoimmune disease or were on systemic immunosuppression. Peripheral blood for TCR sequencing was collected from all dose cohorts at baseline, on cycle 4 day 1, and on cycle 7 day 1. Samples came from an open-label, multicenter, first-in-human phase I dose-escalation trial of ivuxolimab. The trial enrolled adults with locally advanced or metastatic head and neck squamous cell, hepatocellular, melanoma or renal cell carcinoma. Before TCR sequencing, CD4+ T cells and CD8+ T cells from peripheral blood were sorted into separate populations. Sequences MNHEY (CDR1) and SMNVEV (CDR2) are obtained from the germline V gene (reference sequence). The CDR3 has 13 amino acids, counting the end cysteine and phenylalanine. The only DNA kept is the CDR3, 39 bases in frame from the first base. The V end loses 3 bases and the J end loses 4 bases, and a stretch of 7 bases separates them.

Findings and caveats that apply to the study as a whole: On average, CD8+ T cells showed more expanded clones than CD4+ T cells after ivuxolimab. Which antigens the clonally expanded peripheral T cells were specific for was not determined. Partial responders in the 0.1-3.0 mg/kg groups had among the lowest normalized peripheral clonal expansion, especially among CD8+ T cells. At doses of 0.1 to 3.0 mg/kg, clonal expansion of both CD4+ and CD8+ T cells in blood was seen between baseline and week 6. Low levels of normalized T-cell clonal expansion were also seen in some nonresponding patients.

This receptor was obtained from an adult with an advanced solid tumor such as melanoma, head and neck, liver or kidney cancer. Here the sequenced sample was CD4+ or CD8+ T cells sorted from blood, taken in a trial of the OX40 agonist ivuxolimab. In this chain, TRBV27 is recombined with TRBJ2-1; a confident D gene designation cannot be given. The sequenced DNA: TGTGCCAGCAGTTTTGGGTTGTACAATGAGCAGTTCTTC. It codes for CASSFGLYNEQFF.